The clone carrying this T cell receptor beta chain occurred once. The table came from immunoSEQ multiplex PCR; TCRdb's copy has only in-frame clones and leaves some out. The sample consists of about 2.3 million clones, more than 85% of them appearing once. This sample was included in a study of shared clonotypes between healthy human individuals. Trimming pared 3 bases from V and 2 bases from J, leaving 17 bases between. This CDR3 contains 17 residues. Germline V CDR1 and CDR2: SGHAT, FQDESV (reference sequence). The chain is built from TRBV11-1 and TRBJ2-1, with D perhaps TRBD1 (6 bases). The origin of this receptor is a man between 18 and 35 years old in good health. Some clones in this sample may be carry-over from other donors' samples. Sample: naive CD4+ T cells from PBMCs. The subset is: CD45RA+ positively selected. CDR3 residues: CASSFDLLTGAYNEQFF. The CDR3 DNA reads TGTGCCAGCAGCTTTGATCTCCTGACAGGTGCCTACAATGAGCAGTTCTTC.